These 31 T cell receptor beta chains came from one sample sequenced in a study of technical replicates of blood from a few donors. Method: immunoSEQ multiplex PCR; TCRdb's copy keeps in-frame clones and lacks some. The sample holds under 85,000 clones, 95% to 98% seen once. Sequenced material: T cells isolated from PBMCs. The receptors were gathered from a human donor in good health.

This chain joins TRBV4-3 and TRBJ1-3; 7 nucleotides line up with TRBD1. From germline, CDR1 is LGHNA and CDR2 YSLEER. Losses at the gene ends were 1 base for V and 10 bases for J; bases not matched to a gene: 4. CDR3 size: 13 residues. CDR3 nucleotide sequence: TGCGCCAGCAGCCAAGTCCAGGGGGTGACCATATATTTT. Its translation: CASSQVQGVTIYF.

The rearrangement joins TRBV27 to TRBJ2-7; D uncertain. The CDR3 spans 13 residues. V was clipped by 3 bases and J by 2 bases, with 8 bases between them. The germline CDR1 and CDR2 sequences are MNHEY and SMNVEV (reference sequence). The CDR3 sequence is CASSFGPPYEQYF. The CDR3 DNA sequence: TGTGCCAGCAGTTTTGGCCCTCCCTACGAGCAGTACTTC.

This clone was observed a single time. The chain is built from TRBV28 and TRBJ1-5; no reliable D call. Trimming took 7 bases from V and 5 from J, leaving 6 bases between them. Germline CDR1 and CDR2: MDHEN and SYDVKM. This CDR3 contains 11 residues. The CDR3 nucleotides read TGTGCCAGCAAGGGAGATCAGCCCCAGCATTTT. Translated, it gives CASKGDQPQHF.

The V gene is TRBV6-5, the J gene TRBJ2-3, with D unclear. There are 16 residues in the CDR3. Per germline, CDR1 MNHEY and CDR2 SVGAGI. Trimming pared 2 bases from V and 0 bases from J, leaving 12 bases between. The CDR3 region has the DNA TGTGCCAGCAGTTACACTCATCGAAGTAGCACAGATACGCAGTATTTT. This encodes CASSYTHRSSTDTQYF.

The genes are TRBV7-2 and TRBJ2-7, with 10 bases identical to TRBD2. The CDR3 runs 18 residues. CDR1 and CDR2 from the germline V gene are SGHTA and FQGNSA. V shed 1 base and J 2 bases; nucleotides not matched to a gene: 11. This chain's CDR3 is CASSLVSSGTSAAYEQYF. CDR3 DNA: TGTGCCAGCAGCTTAGTCTCGTCAGGGACTAGCGCAGCCTACGAGCAGTACTTC.

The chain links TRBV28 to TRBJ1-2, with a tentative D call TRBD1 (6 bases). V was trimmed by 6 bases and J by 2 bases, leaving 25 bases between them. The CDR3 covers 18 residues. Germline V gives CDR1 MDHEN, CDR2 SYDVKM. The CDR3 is CASRRPALQGRGNYGYTF. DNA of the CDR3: TGTGCCAGCAGGCGCCCGGCCCTACAGGGACGTGGCAACTATGGCTACACCTTC.

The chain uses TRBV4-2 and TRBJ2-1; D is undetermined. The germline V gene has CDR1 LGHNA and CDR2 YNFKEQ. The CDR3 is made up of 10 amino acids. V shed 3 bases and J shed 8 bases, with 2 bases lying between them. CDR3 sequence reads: CASSHYEQFF. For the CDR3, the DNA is TGTGCCAGCAGCCACTATGAGCAGTTCTTC.

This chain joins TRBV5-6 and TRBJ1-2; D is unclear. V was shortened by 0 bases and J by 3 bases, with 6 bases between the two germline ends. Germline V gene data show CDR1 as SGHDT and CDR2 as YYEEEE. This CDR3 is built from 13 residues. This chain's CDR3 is CASSLVGDYGYTF. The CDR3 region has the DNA TGTGCCAGCAGCTTGGTCGGGGACTATGGCTACACCTTC.

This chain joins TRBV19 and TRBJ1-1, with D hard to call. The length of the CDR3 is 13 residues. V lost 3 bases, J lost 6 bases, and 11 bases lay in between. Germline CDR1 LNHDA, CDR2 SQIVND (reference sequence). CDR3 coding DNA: TGTGCCAGTAGTATGGGCCGGCAAGCTGAAGCTTTCTTT. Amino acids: CASSMGRQAEAFF.

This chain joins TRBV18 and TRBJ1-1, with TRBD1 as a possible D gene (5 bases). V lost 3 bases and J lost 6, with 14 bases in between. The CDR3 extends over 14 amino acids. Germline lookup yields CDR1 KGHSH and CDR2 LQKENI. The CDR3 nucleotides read TGTGCCAGCTCACCCGCGGGGGACCAGGCTGAAGCTTTCTTT. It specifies CASSPAGDQAEAFF.

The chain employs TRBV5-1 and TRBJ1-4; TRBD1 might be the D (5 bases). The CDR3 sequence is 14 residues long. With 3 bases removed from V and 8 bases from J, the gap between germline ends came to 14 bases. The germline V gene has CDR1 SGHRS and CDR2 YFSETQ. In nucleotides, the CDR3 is TGCGCCAGCAGCTCGGGGGGGAGGCAGGAAAAACTGTTTTTT. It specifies CASSSGGRQEKLFF.

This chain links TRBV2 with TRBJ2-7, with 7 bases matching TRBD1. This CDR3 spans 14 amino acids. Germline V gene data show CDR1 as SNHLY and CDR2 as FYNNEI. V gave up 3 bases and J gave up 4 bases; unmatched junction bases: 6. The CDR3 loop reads CASSDRQGDYEQYF. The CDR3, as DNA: TGTGCCAGCAGTGACCGACAGGGTGATTACGAGCAGTACTTC.

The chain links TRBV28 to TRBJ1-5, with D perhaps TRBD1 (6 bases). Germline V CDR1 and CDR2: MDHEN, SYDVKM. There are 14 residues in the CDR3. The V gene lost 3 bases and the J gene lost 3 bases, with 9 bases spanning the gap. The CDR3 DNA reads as TGTGCCAGCAGTTTTCCAGGGGCCAATCAGCCCCAGCATTTT. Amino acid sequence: CASSFPGANQPQHF.

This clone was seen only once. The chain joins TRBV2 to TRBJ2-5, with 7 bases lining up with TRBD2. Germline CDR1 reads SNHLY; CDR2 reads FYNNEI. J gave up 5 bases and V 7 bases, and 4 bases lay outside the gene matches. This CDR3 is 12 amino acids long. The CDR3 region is CASKREWETQYF. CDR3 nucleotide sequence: TGTGCCAGCAAGCGGGAATGGGAGACCCAGTACTTC.

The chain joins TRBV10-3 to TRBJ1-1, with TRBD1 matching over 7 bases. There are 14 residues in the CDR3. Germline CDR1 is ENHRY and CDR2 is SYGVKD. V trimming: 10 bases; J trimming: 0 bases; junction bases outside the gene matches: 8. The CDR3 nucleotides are TGTGCCACCAGGGGGGGACAGTTGAACACTGAAGCTTTCTTT. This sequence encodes CATRGGQLNTEAFF.

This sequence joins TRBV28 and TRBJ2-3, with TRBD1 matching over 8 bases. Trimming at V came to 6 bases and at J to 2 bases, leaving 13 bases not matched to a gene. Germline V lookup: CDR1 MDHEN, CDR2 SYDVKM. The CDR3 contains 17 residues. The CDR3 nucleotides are TGTGCCAGCAGCCAAACGGGACAGGCGATTCACACAGATACGCAGTATTTT. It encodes CASSQTGQAIHTDTQYF. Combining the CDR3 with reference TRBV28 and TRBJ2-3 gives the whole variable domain DVKVTQSSRYLVKRTGEKVFLECVQDMDHENMFWYRQDPGLGLRLIYFSYDVKMKEKGDIPEGYSVSREKKERFSLILESASTNQTSMYLCASSQTGQAIHTDTQYFGPGTRLTVL.

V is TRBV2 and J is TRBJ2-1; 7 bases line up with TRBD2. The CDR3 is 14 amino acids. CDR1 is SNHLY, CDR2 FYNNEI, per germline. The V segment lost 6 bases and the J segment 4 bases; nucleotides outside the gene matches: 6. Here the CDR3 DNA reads TGTGCCAGCAGATCTAGCGGAGTTTACAATGAGCAGTTCTTC. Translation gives CASRSSGVYNEQFF.

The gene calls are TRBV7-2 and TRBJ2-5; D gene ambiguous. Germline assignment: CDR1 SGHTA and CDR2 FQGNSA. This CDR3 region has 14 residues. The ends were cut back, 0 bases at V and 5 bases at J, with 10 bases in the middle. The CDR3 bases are TGTGCCAGCAGCTTAGCCGGGTCGGGTGAGACCCAGTACTTC. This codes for CASSLAGSGETQYF.

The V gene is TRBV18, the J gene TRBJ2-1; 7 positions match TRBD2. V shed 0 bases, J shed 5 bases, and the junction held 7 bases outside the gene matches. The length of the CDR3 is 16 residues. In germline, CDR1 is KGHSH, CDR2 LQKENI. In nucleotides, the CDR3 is TGTGCCAGCTCACCACCCGGGGGGTCATTCAACAATGAGCAGTTCTTC. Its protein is CASSPPGGSFNNEQFF.

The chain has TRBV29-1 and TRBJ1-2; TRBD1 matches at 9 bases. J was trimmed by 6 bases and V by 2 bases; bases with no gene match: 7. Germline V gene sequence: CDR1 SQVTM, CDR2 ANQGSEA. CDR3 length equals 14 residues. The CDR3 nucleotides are TGCAGCGTTGAAAAGGGACAGGGAATCGATGGCTACACCTTC. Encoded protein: CSVEKGQGIDGYTF.

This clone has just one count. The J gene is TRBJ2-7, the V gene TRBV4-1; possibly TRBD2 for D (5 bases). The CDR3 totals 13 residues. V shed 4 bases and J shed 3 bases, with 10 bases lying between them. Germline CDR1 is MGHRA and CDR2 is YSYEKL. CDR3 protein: CASSRGEYYEQYF. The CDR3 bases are TGCGCCAGCAGCCGGGGAGAGTACTACGAGCAGTACTTC.

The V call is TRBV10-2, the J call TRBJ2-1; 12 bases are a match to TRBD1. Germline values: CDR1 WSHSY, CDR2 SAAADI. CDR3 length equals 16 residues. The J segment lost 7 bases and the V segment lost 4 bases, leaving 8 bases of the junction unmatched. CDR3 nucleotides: TGCGCCAGCAGTGGAAGGGGACAGGGGGCATGGAATGAGCAGTTCTTC. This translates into CASSGRGQGAWNEQFF.

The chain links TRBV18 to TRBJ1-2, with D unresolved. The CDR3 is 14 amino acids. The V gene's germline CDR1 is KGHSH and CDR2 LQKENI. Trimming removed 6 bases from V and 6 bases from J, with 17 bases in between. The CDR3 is CASSHGRQDNGYTF. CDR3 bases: TGTGCCAGCTCTCACGGGAGGCAGGATAATGGCTACACCTTC.

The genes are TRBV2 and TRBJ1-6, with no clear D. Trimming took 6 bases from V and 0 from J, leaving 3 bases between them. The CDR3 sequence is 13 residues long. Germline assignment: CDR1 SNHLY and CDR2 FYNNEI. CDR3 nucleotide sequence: TGTGCCAGCAGCAGCTCCTATAATTCACCCCTCCACTTT. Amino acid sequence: CASSSSYNSPLHF.

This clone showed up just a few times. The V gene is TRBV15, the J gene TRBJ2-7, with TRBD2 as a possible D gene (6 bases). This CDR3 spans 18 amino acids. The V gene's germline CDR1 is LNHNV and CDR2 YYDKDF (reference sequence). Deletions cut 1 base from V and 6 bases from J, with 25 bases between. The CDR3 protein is CATSRVSRLAGQLREQYF. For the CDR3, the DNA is TGTGCCACCAGCAGAGTTTCCCGGCTCGCGGGGCAACTACGCGAGCAGTACTTC.

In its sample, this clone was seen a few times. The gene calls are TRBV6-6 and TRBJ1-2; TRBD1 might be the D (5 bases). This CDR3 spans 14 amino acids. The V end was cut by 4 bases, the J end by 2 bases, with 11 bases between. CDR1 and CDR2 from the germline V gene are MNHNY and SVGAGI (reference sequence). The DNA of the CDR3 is TGTGCCAGCAGTTTGGCAGGGCGGAACTATGGCTACACCTTC. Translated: CASSLAGRNYGYTF.

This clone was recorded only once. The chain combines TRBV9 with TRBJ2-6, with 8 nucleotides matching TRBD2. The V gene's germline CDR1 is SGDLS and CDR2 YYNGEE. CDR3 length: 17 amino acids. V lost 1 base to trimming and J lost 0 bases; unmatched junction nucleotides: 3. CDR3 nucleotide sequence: TGTGCCAGCAGCGTAACTAGCGGCCCCTCTGGGGCCAACGTCCTGACTTTC. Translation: CASSVTSGPSGANVLTF.

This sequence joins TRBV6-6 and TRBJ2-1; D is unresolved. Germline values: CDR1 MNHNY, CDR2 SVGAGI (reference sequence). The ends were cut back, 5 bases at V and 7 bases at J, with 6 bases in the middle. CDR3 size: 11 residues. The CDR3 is CASSPSNEQFF. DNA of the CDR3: TGTGCCAGCAGTCCGTCGAATGAGCAGTTCTTC.

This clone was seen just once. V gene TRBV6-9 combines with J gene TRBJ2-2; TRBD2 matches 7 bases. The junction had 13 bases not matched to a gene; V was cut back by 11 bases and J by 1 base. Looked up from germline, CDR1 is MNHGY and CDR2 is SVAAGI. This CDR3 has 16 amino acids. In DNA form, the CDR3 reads TGTGCCGGATCCGACTACGGACTAGGGAACACCGGGGAGCTGTTTTTT. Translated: CAGSDYGLGNTGELFF.

The CDR3 DNA follows: TGTGCCAGCAGTCAGAGGGGAGGACTAGCGGGAATCAATGAGCAGTTCTTC. Translating gives CASSQRGGLAGINEQFF. The chain recombines TRBV11-2 with TRBJ2-1, with 12 bases matching TRBD2. The CDR3 totals 17 residues. V lost 6 bases and J lost 6; bases outside the gene matches: 12. From germline, CDR1 is SGHAT and CDR2 FQNNGV.

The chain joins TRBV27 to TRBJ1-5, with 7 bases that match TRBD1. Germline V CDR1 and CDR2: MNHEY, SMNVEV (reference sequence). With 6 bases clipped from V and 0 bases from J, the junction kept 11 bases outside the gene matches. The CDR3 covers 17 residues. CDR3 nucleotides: TGTGCCAGCAGAGAGGGGACAGAACCTCATAGCAATCAGCCCCAGCATTTT. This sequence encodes CASREGTEPHSNQPQHF.